These T cell receptor beta chains were read from a single sample in a study of T cells in Graves' hyperthyroidism and ophthalmopathy. In TCRdb, the multiplex PCR reads were re-called with MiXCR into one record per CDR3 protein. The repertoire holds 500,000 to 800,000 distinct CDR3 sequences, with less than 45% as singletons. The sequencing sample was made of peripheral blood or thyroid tissue (not recorded which). Source of these receptors: an adult man with Graves' disease, either hyperthyroidism or ophthalmopathy (not recorded which). CDR3s include the opening cysteine and the closing phenylalanine or tryptophan. The order of the fields is CDR3 DNA, CDR3 protein, J gene, D gene, V gene, clone size. The D gene is left open where the match is weak. Only part of the rows carry a size: once, few, many, or a class if the clone is expanded.

TGTGCCAGCAACCCACCCGACATATCCTATGGCTACACCTTC	CASNPPDISYGYTF	TRBJ1-2	.	TRBV7-9	few
TGTGCCAGCAGCTTAGAGAGGCACAGGGTAGCAACTAATGAAAAACTGTTTTTT	CASSLERHRVATNEKLFF	TRBJ1-4	.	TRBV7-6	few
TGTGCCATCAGTGAGTGGAAGAAGCCGACCTCTGGAAACACCATATATTTT	CAISEWKKPTSGNTIYF	TRBJ1-3	.	TRBV10-3	.
TGCAGTGCTAGTATCGGGGGGCGAGATGAAAAACTGTTTTTT	CSASIGGRDEKLFF	TRBJ1-4	.	TRBV20-1	few
TGCAGCGTCGCTGAGACCCAGTACTTC	CSVAETQYF	TRBJ2-5	.	TRBV29-1	.
TGTGCCACCAGCCCTCCCCCTATCAAGGTGAACACTGAAGCTTTCTTT	CATSPPPIKVNTEAFF	TRBJ1-1	.	TRBV15	many
TGTGCCAGCAGCGACCGGGACTTTGAAGCTTTCTTT	CASSDRDFEAFF	TRBJ1-1	.	TRBV9	.
TGTGCCAGCAGCCTGCACAATGAAGCTTTCTTT	CASSLHNEAFF	TRBJ1-1	.	TRBV6-5	.
TGTGCCAGCGAGGGGGCAGCCACTGAAGCTTTCTTT	CASEGAATEAFF	TRBJ1-1	TRBD1	TRBV6-5	few
TGTGCCAGCAGCGTAGTCGGACCGGGGAACACTGAAGCTTTCTTT	CASSVVGPGNTEAFF	TRBJ1-1	.	TRBV9	many
TGTGCCAGCAGTGACAGGGTAACGGGATCGCCCCAGCATTTT	CASSDRVTGSPQHF	TRBJ1-5	.	TRBV2	.
TGTGCCAGCAGGATCACAGGGATGAACACTGAAGCTTTCTTT	CASRITGMNTEAFF	TRBJ1-1	.	TRBV2	.
TGTGCCACCAGCTGGGACAAAATTAGCAATCAGCCCCAGCATTTT	CATSWDKISNQPQHF	TRBJ1-5	.	TRBV15	.
TGCAGTGCTAGGGGGGATAGCTCCTATAATTCACCCCTCCACTTT	CSARGDSSYNSPLHF	TRBJ1-6	.	TRBV20-1	few
TGTGCCAGCAGCTTGGGACATTCTCAGCCCCAGCATTTT	CASSLGHSQPQHF	TRBJ1-5	.	TRBV7-9	.
TGTGCCAGCAGCTTGGGATCCCAGGGGGCAGAGCTGTTTTTT	CASSLGSQGAELFF	TRBJ2-2	TRBD1	TRBV7-9	.
TGTGCCAGCAGCCCCCAGACAGGGCTGCAGTCTGGCTACACCTTC	CASSPQTGLQSGYTF	TRBJ1-2	TRBD1	TRBV7-3	many
TGTGCCATCAGTAAGACAGGGGCGAGTGAAAAACTGTTTTTT	CAISKTGASEKLFF	TRBJ1-4	TRBD1	TRBV10-3	.
TGTGCCAGCAGCTCCAGGACAGGGGGCGGTAATTCACCCCTCCACTTT	CASSSRTGGGNSPLHF	TRBJ1-6	TRBD1	TRBV7-2	.